The 21 T cell receptor beta chains in this list originate from one sample, sequenced in a study of cytomegalovirus exposure and HLA in healthy donors. In the PCR, 60 Vbeta and 13 Jbeta primers were used. Profiling relied on immunoSEQ multiplex PCR, and the TCRdb table lists in-frame clones only, not all of them. The top ten hold roughly a tenth of the sample, which has about 160,000 clones, approximately 80% seen once. What was sequenced was PBMCs. All receptors come from a man aged 50 or older in good health and CMV-seropositive.

This chain uses TRBV18 with TRBJ1-5, with a tentative D call TRBD1 (6 bases). The germline gives CDR1 KGHSH, CDR2 LQKENI. This CDR3 has 17 residues. V shed 0 bases and J shed 3 bases, with 15 bases lying between them. The CDR3 sequence: CASSPPRVDRINQPQHF. CDR3 coding DNA: TGTGCCAGCTCACCACCGAGGGTAGACAGGATCAATCAGCCCCAGCATTTT. Combining the CDR3 with reference TRBV18 and TRBJ1-5 gives the whole variable domain NAGVMQNPRHLVRRRGQEARLRCSPMKGHSHVYWYRQLPEEGLKFMVYLQKENIIDESGMPKERFSAEFPKEGPSILRIQQVVRGDSAAYFCASSPPRVDRINQPQHFGDGTRLSIL.

Concerning this clone itself: Other DNA sequences in the sample encode the same CDR3. J is TRBJ1-2 and V is TRBV28; maybe TRBD1 (6 bases). This CDR3 region has 12 residues. Deletions cut 5 bases from V and 4 bases from J, with 8 bases between. Per germline, CDR1 MDHEN and CDR2 SYDVKM. As DNA, the CDR3 is TGTGCCAGCAGTCTGACAGGCTATGGCTACACCTTC. Translating gives CASSLTGYGYTF.

V usage is TRBV4-1 and J usage is TRBJ2-7; 10 bases agree with TRBD1. CDR3 size: 16 residues. The V gene's germline CDR1 is MGHRA and CDR2 YSYEKL. V shed 0 bases, J shed 4 bases, and the junction held 6 bases outside the gene matches. The CDR3 nucleotides read TGCGCCAGCAGCCAAGATTCCGGGACAGGGGTGTACGAGCAGTACTTC. Protein: CASSQDSGTGVYEQYF.

The chain joins TRBV4-3 to TRBJ2-1; 15 nucleotides agree with TRBD2. The CDR3 totals 17 residues. Looked up from germline, CDR1 is LGHNA and CDR2 is YSLEER. V shed 4 bases and J 5 bases; nucleotides not matched to a gene: 6. The CDR3 protein is CASSPGLAGGFNNEQFF. The CDR3 DNA reads TGCGCCAGCAGCCCGGGACTAGCGGGAGGCTTTAACAATGAGCAGTTCTTC.

In DNA form, the CDR3 reads TGTGCCAGTTCTCAGGGAGGCGAGCAGTACTTC. It is translated as CASSQGGEQYF. The chain couples TRBV19 to TRBJ2-7; D is perhaps TRBD2 (6 bases). Germline assignment: CDR1 LNHDA and CDR2 SQIVND (reference sequence). This CDR3 is built from 11 residues. Trimming left V 8 bases short and J 6 bases short, with 11 bases between.

The rearrangement links TRBV28 to TRBJ2-5, with 8 positions matching TRBD1. V lost 5 bases to trimming and J lost 1 base; unmatched junction nucleotides: 3. This CDR3 spans 14 amino acids. Germline V lookup: CDR1 MDHEN, CDR2 SYDVKM. The CDR3, as DNA: TGTGCCAGCAGTCACGACAGGGGCCAAGAGACCCAGTACTTC. It is translated as CASSHDRGQETQYF.

The chain links TRBV11-1 to TRBJ2-3; unclear D gene. Trimming stripped 1 base from V and 4 bases from J, with 9 bases between. CDR1 SGHAT and CDR2 FQDESV come from the germline V gene (reference sequence). The CDR3 runs 14 residues. The DNA of the CDR3 is TGTGCCAGCAGCTTAGTAGGAGTTTCAGATACGCAGTATTTT. It encodes CASSLVGVSDTQYF.

J is TRBJ2-7 and V is TRBV4-1; 9 nucleotides match TRBD1. Losses at the gene ends were 1 base for V and 2 bases for J; bases not matched to a gene: 6. Looked up from germline, CDR1 is MGHRA and CDR2 is YSYEKL. The CDR3 runs to 16 residues. CDR3 in DNA: TGCGCCAGCAGCCAAGGGTATGGACAGGGGACCTACGAGCAGTACTTC. This codes for CASSQGYGQGTYEQYF.

The V and J genes are TRBV11-3 and TRBJ2-2; D unclear. Trimming pared 3 bases from V and 6 bases from J, leaving 8 bases between. CDR1 SGHNT and CDR2 YENEEA come from the germline V gene. The CDR3 totals 13 residues. The CDR3 DNA reads TGTGCCAGCAGCTTCGACGGGTCCGGGGAGCTGTTTTTT. Residues: CASSFDGSGELFF.

The chain carries TRBV7-6 and TRBJ2-3; the D gene is possibly TRBD1 (5 bases). Germline lookup yields CDR1 SGHVS and CDR2 FNYEAQ. Trimming stripped 0 bases from V and 6 bases from J, with 7 bases between. This CDR3 contains 13 residues. This CDR3 is CASSLAAGDTQYF. The CDR3 DNA is TGTGCCAGCAGCTTAGCCGCAGGGGATACGCAGTATTTT.

The chain combines TRBV6-1 with TRBJ2-7, with 9 bases aligning to TRBD1. The germline V gene has CDR1 MNHNS and CDR2 SASEGT. J gave up 4 bases and V 8 bases, and 6 bases lay outside the gene matches. This CDR3 contains 13 residues. As DNA, the CDR3 is TGTGCCAGCCTAAGGGGACAGGGTTACGAGCAGTACTTC. This sequence encodes CASLRGQGYEQYF.

The chain employs TRBV18 and TRBJ2-6, with D unresolved. This CDR3 is built from 14 residues. Germline values: CDR1 KGHSH, CDR2 LQKENI. V was pared by 3 bases and J by 4 bases, with 7 bases between. The CDR3 spells CASSPSEGANVLTF. For the CDR3, the DNA is TGTGCCAGCTCACCGTCGGAGGGGGCCAACGTCCTGACTTTC.

The rearrangement links TRBV30 to TRBJ1-2; the D gene is possibly TRBD1 (6 bases). The ends were cut back, 2 bases at V and 5 bases at J, with 15 bases in the middle. Per germline, CDR1 GTSNPN and CDR2 SVGIG (reference sequence). The CDR3 totals 14 residues. CDR3 loop: CAWSYGGTGYGYTF. The CDR3 DNA sequence: TGTGCCTGGAGTTACGGAGGAACAGGGTATGGCTACACCTTC. Full variable domain (rest looked up from reference TRBV30 and TRBJ1-2): SQTIHQWPATLVQPVGSPLSLECTVEGTSNPNLYWYRQAAGRGLQLLFYSVGIGQISSEVPQNLSASRPQDRQFILSSKKLLLSDSGFYLCAWSYGGTGYGYTFGSGTRLTVV.

The V call is TRBV9, the J call TRBJ2-2, with D maybe TRBD2 (6 bases). This CDR3 is built from 15 residues. Germline-derived CDR1 and CDR2 are SGDLS and YYNGEE. Trimming pared 4 bases from V and 0 bases from J, leaving 10 bases between. In DNA, the CDR3 is TGTGCCAGCAGCCTCCGGGGGACGAACACCGGGGAGCTGTTTTTT. Its translation is CASSLRGTNTGELFF.

This sequence joins TRBV19 and TRBJ2-5; 11 nucleotides align to TRBD1. The J call may be faulty, since TRBJ2-7 better matches the DNA end. Looked up from germline, CDR1 is LNHDA and CDR2 is SQIVND (reference sequence). This CDR3 has 14 residues. The CDR3 region has the DNA TGTGCCAGTACCCTAGCCGGGACAGGGGGCGAGCAGTACTTC. Its protein product is CASTLAGTGGEQYF.

The chain employs TRBV6-6 and TRBJ1-2, with a weak D call TRBD1 (5 bases). The CDR3 consists of 13 residues. CDR1 is MNHNY and CDR2 is SVGAGI in the germline V gene (reference sequence). V lost 2 bases and J 4 bases, leaving 8 bases between the germline ends. The DNA of the CDR3 is TGTGCCAGCAGTTACGGGGGGGTCTATGGCTACACCTTC. Encoded protein: CASSYGGVYGYTF.

The chain is built from TRBV11-2 and TRBJ2-3, with D perhaps matching TRBD2 (7 bases). The CDR3 covers 16 residues. CDR1 and CDR2 (germline): SGHAT, FQNNGV. V was shortened by 5 bases and J by 1 base, with 16 bases between the two germline ends. This chain's CDR3 is CASSPLGGRGTDTQYF. DNA of the CDR3: TGTGCCAGCAGCCCACTCGGGGGGCGCGGCACAGATACGCAGTATTTT.

CDR3 amino acids: CASSRGRQGRQETQYF. The CDR3 DNA sequence: TGTGCCAGCAGCCGTGGGAGACAGGGGCGGCAAGAGACCCAGTACTTC. V gene TRBV5-6 combines with J gene TRBJ2-5; 8 nucleotides align to TRBD1. The V and J ends lost 4 bases and 2 bases, in that order; junction bases with no gene match: 10. The length of the CDR3 is 16 residues. The germline gives CDR1 SGHDT, CDR2 YYEEEE. Variable domain in full (rest from reference TRBV5-6 and TRBJ2-5): DAGVTQSPTHLIKTRGQQVTLRCSPKSGHDTVSWYQQALGQGPQFIFQYYEEEERQRGNFPDRFSGHQFPNYSSELNVNALLLGDSALYLCASSRGRQGRQETQYFGPGTRLLVL.

This rearrangement joins TRBV30 to TRBJ1-2; tentatively, D is TRBD1 (6 bases). Germline V gene data show CDR1 as GTSNPN and CDR2 as SVGIG (reference sequence). Between the trimmed V and J ends, which lost 2 bases and 3 bases, there was a span of 10 bases. This CDR3 region has 13 residues. The CDR3 spells CAWSYRGYYGYTF. Here the CDR3 DNA reads TGTGCCTGGAGTTATAGGGGGTACTATGGCTACACCTTC. Supplemented by reference TRBV30 and TRBJ1-2, the full variable domain reads SQTIHQWPATLVQPVGSPLSLECTVEGTSNPNLYWYRQAAGRGLQLLFYSVGIGQISSEVPQNLSASRPQDRQFILSSKKLLLSDSGFYLCAWSYRGYYGYTFGSGTRLTVV.

The chain links TRBV18 to TRBJ2-5; TRBD2 aligns across 7 bases. Germline V gene lookup returns CDR1 KGHSH and CDR2 LQKENI. The CDR3 runs 15 residues. Losses at the gene ends were 4 bases for V and 5 bases for J; bases not matched to a gene: 10. The CDR3 region has the DNA TGTGCCAGCTCACTGGGGGGGACCCACGGGGAGACCCAGTACTTC. It yields the protein CASSLGGTHGETQYF.

J is TRBJ2-3 and V is TRBV27, with 10 nucleotides matching TRBD2. Looked up from germline, CDR1 is MNHEY and CDR2 is SMNVEV (reference sequence). The CDR3 sequence is 17 residues long. V shed 5 bases, J shed 0 bases, and the junction held 8 bases outside the gene matches. CDR3 residues: CASSGLGLAPSTDTQYF. The CDR3 coding sequence is TGTGCCAGCAGTGGGTTGGGACTAGCGCCTAGCACAGATACGCAGTATTTT.